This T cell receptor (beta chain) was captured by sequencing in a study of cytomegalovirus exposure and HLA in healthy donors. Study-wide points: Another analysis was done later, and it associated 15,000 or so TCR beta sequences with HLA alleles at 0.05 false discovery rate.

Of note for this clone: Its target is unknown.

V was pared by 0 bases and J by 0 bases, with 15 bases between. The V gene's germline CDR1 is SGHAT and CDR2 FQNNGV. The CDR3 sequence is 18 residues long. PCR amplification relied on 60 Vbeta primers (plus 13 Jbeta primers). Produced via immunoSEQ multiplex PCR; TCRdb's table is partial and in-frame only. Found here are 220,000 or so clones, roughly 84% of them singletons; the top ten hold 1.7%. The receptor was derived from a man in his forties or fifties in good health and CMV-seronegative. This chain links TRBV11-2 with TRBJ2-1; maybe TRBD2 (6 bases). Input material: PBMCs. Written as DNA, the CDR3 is TGTGCCAGCAGCTTAGATGGAGTTTACGGGAGCTCCTACAATGAGCAGTTCTTC. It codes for CASSLDGVYGSSYNEQFF.